This T cell receptor (beta chain) originates from a study of beta chain features in type 1 diabetes. Background on the study: Patients did not differ from healthy donors in age, gender or cell yield.

Per the germline V gene, CDR1 is GTSNPN and CDR2 is SVGIG (reference sequence). The junction had 9 bases not matched to a gene; V was cut back by 4 bases and J by 5 bases. The CDR3 sequence is 14 residues long. Sequencing targeted expressed TCRB transcripts, as all isolated RNA had been reverse transcribed. Clones were sequenced by immunoSEQ multiplex PCR, and TCRdb holds only the in-frame ones, with some missing. The profile shows more than 250,000 clones, roughly 15% of them singletons. Regarding the study as a whole: Still unanswered here is whether HLA type influences TCRB rearrangement. All four CD4+ subsets from Type 1 diabetes patients carried moderately but significantly shorter TCRB CDR3s.

On this clone: What it recognizes is unknown.

The TCR originated in a man between 18 and 35 years old with type 1 diabetes. Sample: naive CD4+ T cells from blood. The rearrangement links TRBV30 to TRBJ2-3, with TRBD2 matching over 7 bases. CDR3 sequence: CAWMSLAVVDTQYF. As DNA, the CDR3 is TGTGCCTGGATGTCCCTAGCGGTCGTAGATACGCAGTATTTT.